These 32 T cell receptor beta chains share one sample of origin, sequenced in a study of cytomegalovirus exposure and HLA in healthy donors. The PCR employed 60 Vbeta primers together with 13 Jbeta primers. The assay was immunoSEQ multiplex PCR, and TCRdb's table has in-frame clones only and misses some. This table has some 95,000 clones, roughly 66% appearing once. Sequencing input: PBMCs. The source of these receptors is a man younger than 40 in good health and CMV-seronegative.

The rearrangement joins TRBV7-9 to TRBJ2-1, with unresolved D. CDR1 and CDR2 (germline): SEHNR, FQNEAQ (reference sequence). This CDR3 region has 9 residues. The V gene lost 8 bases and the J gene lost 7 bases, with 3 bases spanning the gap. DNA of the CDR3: TGTGCCAGCCCTAATGAGCAGTTCTTC. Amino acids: CASPNEQFF.

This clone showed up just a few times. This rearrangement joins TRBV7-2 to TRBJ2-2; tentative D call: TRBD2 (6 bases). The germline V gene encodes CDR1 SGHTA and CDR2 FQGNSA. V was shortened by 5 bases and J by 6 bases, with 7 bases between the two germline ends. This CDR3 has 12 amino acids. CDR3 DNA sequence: TGTGCCAGCAGCGCGGGACCCGGGGAGCTGTTTTTT. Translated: CASSAGPGELFF.

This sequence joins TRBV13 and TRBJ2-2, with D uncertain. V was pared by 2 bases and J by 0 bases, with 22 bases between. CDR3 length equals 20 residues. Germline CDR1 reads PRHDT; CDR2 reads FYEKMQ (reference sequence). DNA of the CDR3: TGTGCCAGCAGCTTATTAGCACCTACAATGGTGATCGCGAACACCGGGGAGCTGTTTTTT. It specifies CASSLLAPTMVIANTGELFF.

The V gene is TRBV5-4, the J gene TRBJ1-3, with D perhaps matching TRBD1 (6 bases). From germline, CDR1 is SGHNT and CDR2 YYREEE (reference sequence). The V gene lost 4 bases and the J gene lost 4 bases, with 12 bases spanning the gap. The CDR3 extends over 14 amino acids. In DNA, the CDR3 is TGTGCCAGCAGCACCCGGACAGACGGAAACACCATATATTTT. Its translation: CASSTRTDGNTIYF.

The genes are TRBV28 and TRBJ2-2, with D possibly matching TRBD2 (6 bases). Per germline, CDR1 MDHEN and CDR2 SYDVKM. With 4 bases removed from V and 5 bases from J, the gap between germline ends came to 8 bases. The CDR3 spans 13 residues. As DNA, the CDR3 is TGTGCCAGCAGTTGGGGGGTTACCGGGGAGCTGTTTTTT. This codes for CASSWGVTGELFF.

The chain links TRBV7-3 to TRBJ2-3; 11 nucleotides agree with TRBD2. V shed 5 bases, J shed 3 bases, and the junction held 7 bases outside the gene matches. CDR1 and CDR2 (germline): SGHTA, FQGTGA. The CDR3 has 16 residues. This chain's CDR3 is CASSLGLAGGTDTQYF. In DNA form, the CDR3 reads TGTGCCAGCAGCCTCGGCCTAGCGGGAGGAACAGATACGCAGTATTTT.

In DNA, the CDR3 is TGTGCCAGCTCACGACTGCAGGGGGAAGGAAGCACCGGGGAGCTGTTTTTT. This codes for CASSRLQGEGSTGELFF. The V gene is TRBV18, the J gene TRBJ2-2, with 7 bases matching TRBD1. The ends lost 4 bases at V and 4 bases at J; junction bases unmatched: 12. The CDR3 covers 17 residues. Per the germline V gene, CDR1 is KGHSH and CDR2 is LQKENI. Full variable domain (missing parts from reference TRBV18 and TRBJ2-2): NAGVMQNPRHLVRRRGQEARLRCSPMKGHSHVYWYRQLPEEGLKFMVYLQKENIIDESGMPKERFSAEFPKEGPSILRIQQVVRGDSAAYFCASSRLQGEGSTGELFFGEGSRLTVL.

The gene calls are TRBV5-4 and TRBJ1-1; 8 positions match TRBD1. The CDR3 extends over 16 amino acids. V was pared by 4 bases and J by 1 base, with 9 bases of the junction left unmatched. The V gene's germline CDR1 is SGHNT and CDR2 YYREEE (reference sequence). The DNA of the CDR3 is TGTGCCAGCAGCCTCGGACAGGGAAAGACGAACACTGAAGCTTTCTTT. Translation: CASSLGQGKTNTEAFF.

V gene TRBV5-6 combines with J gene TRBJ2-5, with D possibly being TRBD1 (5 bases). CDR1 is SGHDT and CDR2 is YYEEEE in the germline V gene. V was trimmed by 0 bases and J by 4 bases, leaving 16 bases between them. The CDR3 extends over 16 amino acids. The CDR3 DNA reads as TGTGCCAGCAGCTTGGGAGGCAGGGCGTTTGGAGAGACCCAGTACTTC. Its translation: CASSLGGRAFGETQYF.

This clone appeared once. The CDR3 sequence is CASSFATGGRETQYF. In DNA form, the CDR3 reads TGTGCCAGCAGCTTCGCGACAGGGGGCAGAGAGACCCAGTACTTC. The chain combines TRBV7-6 with TRBJ2-5, with TRBD1 matching over 10 bases. V dropped 3 bases and J dropped 4; count of bases not matched to a gene: 5. Germline V gene lookup returns CDR1 SGHVS and CDR2 FNYEAQ. The CDR3 is 15 residues long.

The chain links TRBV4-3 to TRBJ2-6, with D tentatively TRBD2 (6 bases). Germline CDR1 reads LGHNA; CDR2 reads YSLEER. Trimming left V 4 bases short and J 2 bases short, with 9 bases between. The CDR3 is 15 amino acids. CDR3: CASSPGLTGANVLTF. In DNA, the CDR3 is TGCGCCAGCAGCCCGGGACTGACTGGGGCCAACGTCCTGACTTTC.

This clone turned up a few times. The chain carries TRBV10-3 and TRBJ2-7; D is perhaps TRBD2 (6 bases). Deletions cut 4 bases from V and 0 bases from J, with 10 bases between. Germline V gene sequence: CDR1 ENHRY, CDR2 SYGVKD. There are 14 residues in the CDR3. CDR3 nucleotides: TGTGCCATCAGTGTTAGCGGCCACTCCTACGAGCAGTACTTC. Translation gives CAISVSGHSYEQYF.

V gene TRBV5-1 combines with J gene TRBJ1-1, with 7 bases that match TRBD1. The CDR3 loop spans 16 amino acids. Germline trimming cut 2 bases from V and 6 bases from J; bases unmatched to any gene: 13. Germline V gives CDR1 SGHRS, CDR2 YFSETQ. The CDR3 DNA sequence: TGCGCCAGCAGCTTTGGGACAGCGGGCCTCCTATCTGAAGCTTTCTTT. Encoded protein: CASSFGTAGLLSEAFF.

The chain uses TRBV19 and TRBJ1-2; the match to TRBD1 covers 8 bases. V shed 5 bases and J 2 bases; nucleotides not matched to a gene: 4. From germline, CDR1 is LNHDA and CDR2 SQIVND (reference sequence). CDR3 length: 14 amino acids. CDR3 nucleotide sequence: TGTGCCAGTAGTCTCTCAGGGGGCAACTATGGCTACACCTTC. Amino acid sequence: CASSLSGGNYGYTF.

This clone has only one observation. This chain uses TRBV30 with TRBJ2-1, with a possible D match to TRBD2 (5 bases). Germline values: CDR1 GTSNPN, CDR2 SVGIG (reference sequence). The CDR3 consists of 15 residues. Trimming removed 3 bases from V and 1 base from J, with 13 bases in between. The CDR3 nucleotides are TGTGCCTGGAGACTCAGCGGTTTATCCTACAATGAGCAGTTCTTC. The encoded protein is CAWRLSGLSYNEQFF.

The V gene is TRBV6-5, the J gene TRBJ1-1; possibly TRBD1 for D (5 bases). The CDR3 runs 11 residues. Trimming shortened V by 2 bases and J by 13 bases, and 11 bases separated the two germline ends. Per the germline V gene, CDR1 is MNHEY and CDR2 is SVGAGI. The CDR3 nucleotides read TGTGCCAGCAGTTACGGACACGTGGATTTCTTT. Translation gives CASSYGHVDFF.

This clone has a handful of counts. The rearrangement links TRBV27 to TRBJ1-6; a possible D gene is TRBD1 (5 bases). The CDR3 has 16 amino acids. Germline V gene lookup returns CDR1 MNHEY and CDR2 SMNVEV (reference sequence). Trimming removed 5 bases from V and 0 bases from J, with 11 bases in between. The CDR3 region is CASSPQGSSYNSPLHF. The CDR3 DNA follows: TGTGCCAGCAGTCCCCAGGGAAGCTCCTATAATTCACCCCTCCACTTT.

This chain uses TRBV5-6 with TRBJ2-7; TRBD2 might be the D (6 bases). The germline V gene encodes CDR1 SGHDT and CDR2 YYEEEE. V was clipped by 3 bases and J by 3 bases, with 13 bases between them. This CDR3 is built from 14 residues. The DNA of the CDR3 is TGTGCCAGCAGCTCTTCGGGACTTGACTACGAGCAGTACTTC. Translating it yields CASSSSGLDYEQYF.

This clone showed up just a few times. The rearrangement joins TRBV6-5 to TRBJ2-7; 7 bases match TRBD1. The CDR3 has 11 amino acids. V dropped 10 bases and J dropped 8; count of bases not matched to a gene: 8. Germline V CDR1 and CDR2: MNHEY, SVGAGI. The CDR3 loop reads CATYRQGQQYF. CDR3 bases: TGTGCCACCTACCGACAGGGTCAGCAGTACTTC.

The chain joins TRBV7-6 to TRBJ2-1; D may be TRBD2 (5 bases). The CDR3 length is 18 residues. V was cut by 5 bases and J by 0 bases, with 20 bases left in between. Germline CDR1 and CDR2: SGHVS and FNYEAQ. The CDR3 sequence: CASSLSLGEGYSYNEQFF. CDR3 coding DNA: TGTGCCAGCAGCCTTAGCTTGGGAGAGGGATACTCCTACAATGAGCAGTTCTTC.

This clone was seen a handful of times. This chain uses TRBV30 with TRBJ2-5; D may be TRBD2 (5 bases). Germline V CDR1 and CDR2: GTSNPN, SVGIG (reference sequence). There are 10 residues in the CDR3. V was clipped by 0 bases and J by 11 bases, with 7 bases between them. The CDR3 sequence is CAWSVGLQYF. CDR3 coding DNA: TGTGCCTGGAGTGTAGGACTTCAGTACTTC.

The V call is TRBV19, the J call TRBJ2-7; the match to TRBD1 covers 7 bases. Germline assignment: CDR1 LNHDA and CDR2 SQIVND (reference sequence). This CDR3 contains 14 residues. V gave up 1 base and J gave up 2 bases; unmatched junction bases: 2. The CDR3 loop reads CASSIVGTAYEQYF. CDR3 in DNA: TGTGCCAGTAGTATAGTCGGGACAGCCTACGAGCAGTACTTC. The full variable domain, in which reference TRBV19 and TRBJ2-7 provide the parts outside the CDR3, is DGGITQSPKYLFRKEGQNVTLSCEQNLNHDAMYWYRQDPGQGLRLIYYSQIVNDFQKGDIAEGYSVSREKKESFPLTVTSAQKNPTAFYLCASSIVGTAYEQYFGPGTRLTVT.

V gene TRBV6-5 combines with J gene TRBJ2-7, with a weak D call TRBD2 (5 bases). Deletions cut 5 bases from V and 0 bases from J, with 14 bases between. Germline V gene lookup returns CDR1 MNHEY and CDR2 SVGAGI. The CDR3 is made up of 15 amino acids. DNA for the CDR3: TGTGCCAGCAGTACTCAAACGGGGATCTCCTACGAGCAGTACTTC. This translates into CASSTQTGISYEQYF.

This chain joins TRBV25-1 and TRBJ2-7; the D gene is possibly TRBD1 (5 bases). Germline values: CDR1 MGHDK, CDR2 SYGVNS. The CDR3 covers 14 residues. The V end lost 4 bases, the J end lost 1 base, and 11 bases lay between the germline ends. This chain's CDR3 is CASSGRTRSYEQYF. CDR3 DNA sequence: TGTGCCAGCAGTGGCCGGACACGATCCTACGAGCAGTACTTC.

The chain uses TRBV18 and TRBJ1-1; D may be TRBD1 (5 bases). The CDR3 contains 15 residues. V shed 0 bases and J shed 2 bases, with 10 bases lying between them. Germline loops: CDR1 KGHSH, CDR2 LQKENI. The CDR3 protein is CASSPPGRANTEAFF. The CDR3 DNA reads TGTGCCAGCTCACCACCCGGCAGGGCCAACACTGAAGCTTTCTTT.

CDR3 in DNA: TGTGCCAGCTCACCACCGGGAGGAATACAAACCACCTATGGCTACACCTTC. It is translated as CASSPPGGIQTTYGYTF. The chain uses TRBV18 and TRBJ1-2; no clear D gene. The CDR3 consists of 17 residues. V dropped 0 bases and J dropped 4 bases, with 18 bases sitting between them. From germline, CDR1 is KGHSH and CDR2 LQKENI. Combining the CDR3 with reference TRBV18 and TRBJ1-2 gives the whole variable domain NAGVMQNPRHLVRRRGQEARLRCSPMKGHSHVYWYRQLPEEGLKFMVYLQKENIIDESGMPKERFSAEFPKEGPSILRIQQVVRGDSAAYFCASSPPGGIQTTYGYTFGSGTRLTVV.

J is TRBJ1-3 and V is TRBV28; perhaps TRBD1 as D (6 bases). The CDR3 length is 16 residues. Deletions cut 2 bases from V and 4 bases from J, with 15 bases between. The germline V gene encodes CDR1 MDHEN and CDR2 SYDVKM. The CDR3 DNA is TGTGCCAGCAGTTTAGACAGGCGGTCGTTGGGAAACACCATATATTTT. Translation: CASSLDRRSLGNTIYF. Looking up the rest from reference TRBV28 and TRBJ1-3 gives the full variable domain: DVKVTQSSRYLVKRTGEKVFLECVQDMDHENMFWYRQDPGLGLRLIYFSYDVKMKEKGDIPEGYSVSREKKERFSLILESASTNQTSMYLCASSLDRRSLGNTIYFGEGSWLTVV.

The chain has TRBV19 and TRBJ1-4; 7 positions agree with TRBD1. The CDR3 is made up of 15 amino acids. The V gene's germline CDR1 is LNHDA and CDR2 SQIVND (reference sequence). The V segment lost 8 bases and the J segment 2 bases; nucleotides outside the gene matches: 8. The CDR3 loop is CASHPWTGTNEKLFF. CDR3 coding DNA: TGTGCCAGTCACCCGTGGACAGGCACTAATGAAAAACTGTTTTTT.

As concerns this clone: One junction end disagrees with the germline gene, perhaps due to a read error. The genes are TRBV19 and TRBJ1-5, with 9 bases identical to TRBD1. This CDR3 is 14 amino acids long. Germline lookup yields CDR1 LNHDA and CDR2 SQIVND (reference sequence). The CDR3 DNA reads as TGTGCCAGTAGCCGTACAGGGGGCAACCAGCCCCAGCATTTT. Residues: CASSRTGGNQPQHF.

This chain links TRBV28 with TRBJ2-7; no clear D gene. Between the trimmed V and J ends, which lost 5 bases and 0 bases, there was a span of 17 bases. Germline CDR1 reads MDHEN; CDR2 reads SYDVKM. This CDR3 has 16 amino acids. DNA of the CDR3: TGTGCCAGCAGTCCTTACGACCTTAGCCGCTCCTACGAGCAGTACTTC. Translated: CASSPYDLSRSYEQYF.

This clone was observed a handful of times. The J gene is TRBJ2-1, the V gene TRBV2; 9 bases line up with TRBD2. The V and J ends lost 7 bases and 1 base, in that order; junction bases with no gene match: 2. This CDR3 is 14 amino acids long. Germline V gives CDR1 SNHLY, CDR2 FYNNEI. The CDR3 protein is CASTAGGSYNEQFF. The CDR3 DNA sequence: TGTGCCAGCACTGCGGGAGGGTCCTACAATGAGCAGTTCTTC.

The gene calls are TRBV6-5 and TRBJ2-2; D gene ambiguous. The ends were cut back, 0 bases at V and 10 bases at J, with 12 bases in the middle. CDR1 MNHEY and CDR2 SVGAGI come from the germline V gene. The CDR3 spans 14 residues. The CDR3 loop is CASSYSSASLELFF. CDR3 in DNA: TGTGCCAGCAGTTACTCGAGCGCCTCGTTGGAGCTGTTTTTT.